This T cell receptor beta chain stems from a study of T cells in Graves' hyperthyroidism and ophthalmopathy (dated by TCRdb to the late 2010s). Describing the broader study: Peripheral blood was collected at initial diagnosis, before any treatment. To identify distinguishing TCR V-J signatures, a discovery cohort of around 100 patients was used, comprising 43 with Graves' ophthalmopathy and some 57 with stable Graves' hyperthyroidism. Prospective prediction of ophthalmopathy was tested in an independent validation cohort of 18 to 20 hyperthyroidism patients and 17 patients who later progressed to ophthalmopathy. For training and testing, the 80 to 100 patients in the discovery cohort were randomly divided in a 7:3 ratio. In roughly six Graves' hyperthyroidism patients, the study also compared T-cell repertoires from thyroid tissue with T-cell repertoires from blood. Following sampling, methimazole starting at 30 mg daily was given to hyperthyroidism patients, and high-dose intravenous methylprednisolone was given to ophthalmopathy patients. According to the paper, TCR Vbeta CDR3 sequencing was carried out on about 140 peripheral blood samples, which came from 40 to 45 ophthalmopathy, fewer than 80 hyperthyroidism and about 17 progressor patients. Overall study outcomes, separate from this receptor: A 13 V-J signature model separated ophthalmopathy from stable hyperthyroidism, with about 88% sensitivity and roughly 81% specificity in cross-validation and 80%/75% in testing. No statistical method was used to fix the sample size in advance, and group allocation was not hidden from the investigators. In validation, the model predicted progression to ophthalmopathy a median of about 6.5 months before onset, with roughly 71% sensitivity and nearly 75% specificity. Most expanded thyroid clonotypes (frequency above 0.001) were also found in blood, which suggests that blood repertoires may mirror thyroid immune responses.

The CDR3, from cysteine to phenylalanine, totals 13 residues. Only the CDR3 DNA stays, 39 bases, in frame from base 1. V loses 6 bases of germline sequence and J loses 2 bases, and the interval between the two ends is 11 bases. This clonotype occurred many times. Its antigen remains undetermined. Base quality data are lacking; no much larger clone is found one base away. The TCR beta CDR3 regions were amplified from the RNA transcripts. For the first round of RT-PCR on the TCR CDR3, the HTBI primer set was used together with the Qiagen OneStep RT-PCR kit. A second multiplex PCR round built the libraries, followed by size selection and purification. Sequencing of the libraries was done on an Illumina HiSeq2000 using paired-end 100 bp reads. As for how the authors treated the data: SOAPnuke was used to process the raw data, with reads discarded if the reads contained adapters or uncalled bases, had a mean Phred below 15, or lacked an exact constant-primer or identifier match. High-quality paired reads were merged with COPE v1.2.5, and unique nucleotide sequences were defined as clonotypes. Clonotypes were aligned to IMGT TRBV, TRBD and TRBJ reference segments using MiTCR v1.1. Only V-J combinations with frequency above 0.0001, covering approximately 99% of repertoires, were analysed. The TCS score was defined as the ratio of F50 (clonal expansion) to E x V (chaos), calculated using BLOSUM62-based TCRdist between CDR3 peptides within each V-J. Welch's t-statistics and random forest reduced just over 500 V-J features to some 14, which were used in a naive Bayes classifier (R e1071). TCRdb passed the public sequencing reads through fastp at Q25 and MiXCR, retaining productive beta sequences. Each CDR3 protein gets just one entry, which takes the most common genes and DNA from the rows behind it. It is TCRdb's table, rather than the study itself, that gives the V and J calls and clone size. The sample includes about 600,000 distinct CDR3 sequences, with around 13% observed a single time. The biggest ten clones account for 12% of the sample.

Ophthalmopathy patients had moderately to severely active disease, with a Clinical Activity Score of 3 or more, a NOSPECS grade of 4 or more, and a disease duration of less than 3 months. Exclusion was applied to patients with uncontrolled infections, other autoimmune diseases, pregnancy or lactation. Clinical symptoms, serum thyroxine and TRAb, thyroid ultrasound, and orbital computed tomography formed the basis for the diagnoses. PBMCs were isolated from more than 9 ml of fresh peripheral blood by Ficoll-Paque density gradient centrifugation. Total RNA was extracted with Trizol reagent, and quality was checked on an Agilent 2100 Bioanalyzer.

The TCR was taken from a woman between 50 and 59 years old with Graves' ophthalmopathy. Sequencing used blood. The chain links TRBV12-3 or TRBV12-4 with TRBJ2-7; the D gene assignment is perhaps TRBD1 or TRBD2, with each matching 5 bases. At the DNA level, the sequence is TGTGCCAGCAGCGATGGGGGTCCCTACGAGCAGTACTTC. Translation gives CASSDGGPYEQYF.